One and the same sample provided the 24 T cell receptor beta chains below, sequenced in a study of T cell clones after liver transplantation. Clones were sequenced by immunoSEQ multiplex PCR, and TCRdb holds only the in-frame ones, with some missing. The repertoire holds nearly 55,000 clones, with approximately 88% as singletons. Here the sequenced sample was CD4+ T cells from blood, taken before liver transplant. The receptors here all came from a human donor who received a liver transplant.

Only one count was recorded for this clone. V is TRBV7-2 and J is TRBJ2-1; TRBD2 matches at 7 bases. Germline-derived CDR1 and CDR2 are SGHTA and FQGNSA. The trim removed 5 bases at V and 0 bases at J, leaving 13 bases unmatched. There are 18 residues in the CDR3. As DNA, the CDR3 is TGTGCCAGCAGCCAAACGACTAGCCGATCCGGCTCCTACAATGAGCAGTTCTTC. This sequence encodes CASSQTTSRSGSYNEQFF.

The chain combines TRBV7-3 with TRBJ2-7; D is undetermined. The V end lost 5 bases, the J end lost 6 bases, and 14 bases lay between the germline ends. Germline values: CDR1 SGHTA, CDR2 FQGTGA. The CDR3 is 13 amino acids. The CDR3 coding sequence is TGTGCCAGCAGCAGAGAAGAATTTCGCGAGCAGTACTTC. Translation gives CASSREEFREQYF.

V gene TRBV9 combines with J gene TRBJ1-1; 8 positions agree with TRBD1. J lost 1 base, V lost 3 bases, and 2 bases had no gene match. This CDR3 is built from 14 residues. Germline lookup yields CDR1 SGDLS and CDR2 YYNGEE. The CDR3 region is CASSAGTGNTEAFF. For the CDR3, the DNA is TGTGCCAGCAGCGCCGGGACAGGGAACACTGAAGCTTTCTTT.

This chain connects TRBV28 to TRBJ1-1; weak D call: TRBD1 (5 bases). There are 11 residues in the CDR3. V was pared by 10 bases and J by 6 bases, with 12 bases between. Looked up from germline, CDR1 is MDHEN and CDR2 is SYDVKM. The CDR3 region has the DNA TGTGCCACACACCGAGGGGCTGAAGCTTTCTTT. This gives the protein CATHRGAEAFF.

The CDR3 reads CASRRQGAQGANYGYTF. In nucleotides, the CDR3 is TGTGCCAGCAGAAGACAGGGGGCGCAGGGGGCGAACTATGGCTACACCTTC. This chain links TRBV27 with TRBJ1-2; TRBD1 agrees at 10 bases. V lost 6 bases, J lost 2 bases, and 12 bases stayed unmatched. Per the germline V gene, CDR1 is MNHEY and CDR2 is SMNVEV (reference sequence). The CDR3 consists of 17 residues.

This clone was seen only once. V is TRBV6-5 and J is TRBJ2-1; possibly TRBD2 for D (7 bases). V lost 0 bases and J 9 bases, leaving 15 bases between the germline ends. The CDR3 contains 15 residues. In germline, CDR1 is MNHEY, CDR2 SVGAGI. CDR3 sequence reads: CASSYSRRGGGEQFF. The DNA of the CDR3 is TGTGCCAGCAGTTACTCCAGGAGGGGGGGAGGTGAGCAGTTCTTC.

This clone was observed once. The chain carries TRBV6-5 and TRBJ1-2, with D perhaps matching TRBD1 (6 bases). The germline V gene has CDR1 MNHEY and CDR2 SVGAGI. The CDR3 is 15 amino acids. V lost 6 bases to trimming and J lost 3 bases, with 17 bases between them. The CDR3 DNA sequence: TGTGCCAGCAGGACGGGTCAGGGGTCGGACTATGGCTACACCTTC. Residues: CASRTGQGSDYGYTF.

A few counts support this clone. V gene TRBV10-3 combines with J gene TRBJ1-1; unclear D gene. Trimming left V 4 bases short and J 0 bases short, with 9 bases between. Germline lookup yields CDR1 ENHRY and CDR2 SYGVKD. The CDR3 runs 14 residues. The CDR3 sequence: CAISARSMNTEAFF. The CDR3, as DNA: TGTGCCATCAGTGCTAGGAGTATGAACACTGAAGCTTTCTTT.

This clone was seen only a few times. The V gene is TRBV7-2, the J gene TRBJ2-5; 12 positions match TRBD2. The junction had 14 bases not matched to a gene; V was cut back by 4 bases and J by 2 bases. From germline, CDR1 is SGHTA and CDR2 FQGNSA. The CDR3 extends over 19 amino acids. The CDR3 DNA sequence: TGTGCCAGCAGCTCAACAAGCACAAGGACTAGCGGGACGCAAGAGACCCAGTACTTC. Translation gives CASSSTSTRTSGTQETQYF.

V gene TRBV29-1 combines with J gene TRBJ2-7, with TRBD1 identical over 10 bases. Losses at the gene ends were 6 bases for V and 0 bases for J; bases not matched to a gene: 5. In germline, CDR1 is SQVTM, CDR2 ANQGSEA. The CDR3 totals 14 residues. The CDR3 DNA reads TGCAGCGTCCGAAGGGACAGGGGCTCCTACGAGCAGTACTTC. Translation gives CSVRRDRGSYEQYF.

The rearrangement joins TRBV5-1 to TRBJ1-1; TRBD1 aligns across 8 bases. The CDR3 runs 13 residues. Trimming took 6 bases from V and 4 from J; bases not matched to a gene: 5. Per the germline V gene, CDR1 is SGHRS and CDR2 is YFSETQ. The CDR3 protein is CASTSDRGTEAFF. The CDR3 DNA reads TGCGCCAGCACCTCCGACAGGGGCACTGAAGCTTTCTTT. Together with reference TRBV5-1 and TRBJ1-1, the CDR3 gives the full variable domain: KAGVTQTPRYLIKTRGQQVTLSCSPISGHRSVSWYQQTPGQGLQFLFEYFSETQRNKGNFPGRFSGRQFSNSRSEMNVSTLELGDSALYLCASTSDRGTEAFFGQGTRLTVV.

This chain uses TRBV5-4 with TRBJ1-2; possibly TRBD1 for D (5 bases). The V and J ends lost 4 bases and 4 bases respectively, with 11 bases between them. Per germline, CDR1 SGHNT and CDR2 YYREEE (reference sequence). The CDR3 consists of 13 residues. The CDR3 sequence is CASSLGVAYGYTF. The CDR3, as DNA: TGTGCCAGCAGCCTGGGGGTCGCCTATGGCTACACCTTC.

The chain has TRBV7-9 and TRBJ1-2, with D tentatively TRBD1 (6 bases). CDR3 size: 13 residues. Germline CDR1 reads SEHNR; CDR2 reads FQNEAQ (reference sequence). V was clipped by 6 bases and J by 8 bases, with 16 bases between them. The CDR3 DNA reads TGTGCCAGCAGAGGGGGGGGCCCTCAAGGCTACACCTTC. Translated, it gives CASRGGGPQGYTF.

The rearrangement links TRBV20-1 to TRBJ2-3; no clear D gene. V lost 4 bases and J lost 10, with 9 bases in between. This CDR3 has 10 residues. Germline CDR1 and CDR2: DFQATT and SNEGSKA (reference sequence). CDR3 bases: TGCAGTGCTACTCCAACGGCGCAGTATTTT. Its translation is CSATPTAQYF.

This rearrangement joins TRBV5-4 to TRBJ1-1; D not resolved. The CDR3 runs to 15 residues. Trimming shortened V by 0 bases and J by 1 base, and 10 bases separated the two germline ends. The germline V gene has CDR1 SGHNT and CDR2 YYREEE (reference sequence). Here the CDR3 DNA reads TGTGCCAGCAGCTTGGGCTCCCTGGGGAACACTGAAGCTTTCTTT. This encodes CASSLGSLGNTEAFF.

This clone has only one observation. The gene calls are TRBV6-6 and TRBJ2-6; D assignment may be TRBD1 or TRBD2 (6 bases each). Trimming cost V 6 bases and J 2 bases, with 11 bases left between them. CDR3 length: 15 amino acids. Germline CDR1 is MNHNY and CDR2 is SVGAGI (reference sequence). The CDR3 protein is CASRNREAGANVLTF. The DNA of the CDR3 is TGTGCCAGCAGGAACAGGGAGGCTGGGGCCAACGTCCTGACTTTC.

The rearrangement uses TRBV2 and TRBJ1-4; D may be TRBD1 (6 bases). Germline V gene sequence: CDR1 SNHLY, CDR2 FYNNEI. The CDR3 covers 14 residues. Trimming pared 6 bases from V and 8 bases from J, leaving 16 bases between. This CDR3 reads CASSPTGRDEKLFF. The CDR3 nucleotides read TGTGCCAGCAGCCCCACAGGGAGGGACGAAAAACTGTTTTTT.

V gene TRBV29-1 combines with J gene TRBJ2-7, with TRBD2 matching over 10 bases. Trimming cost V 2 bases and J 7 bases; bases outside gene matches: 8. The CDR3 length is 14 residues. The germline CDR1 and CDR2 sequences are SQVTM and ANQGSEA. The CDR3 loop reads CSVERAGGPGEQYF. As DNA, the CDR3 is TGCAGCGTTGAAAGAGCGGGGGGGCCTGGAGAGCAGTACTTC.

The chain joins TRBV7-3 to TRBJ1-1, with no clear D. Germline CDR1 and CDR2: SGHTA and FQGTGA. The CDR3 spans 16 residues. Trimming cost V 1 base and J 7 bases, with 19 bases left between them. This CDR3 reads CASSLKGELVALEAFF. As DNA, the CDR3 is TGTGCCAGCAGCTTAAAGGGCGAGTTGGTCGCCCTTGAAGCTTTCTTT.

This rearrangement joins TRBV11-1 to TRBJ1-2; the D is unclear. V lost 1 base and J 7 bases, leaving 13 bases between the germline ends. CDR1 is SGHAT, CDR2 FQDESV, per germline (reference sequence). This CDR3 region has 14 residues. The CDR3 DNA reads TGTGCCAGCAGCTTAGGTGGTTTGTGGAGTGGCTACACCTTC. Protein sequence: CASSLGGLWSGYTF.

This chain joins TRBV5-1 and TRBJ2-5, with D perhaps TRBD2 (6 bases). CDR1 SGHRS and CDR2 YFSETQ come from the germline V gene. V lost 0 bases and J lost 0, with 12 bases in between. The CDR3 runs 16 residues. For the CDR3, the DNA is TGCGCCAGCAGCTTGGGAGGAGGGCGGGACCAAGAGACCCAGTACTTC. Translating gives CASSLGGGRDQETQYF.

This chain joins TRBV6-4 and TRBJ2-7; weak D call: TRBD1 (7 bases). The V gene's germline CDR1 is MRHNA and CDR2 SNTAGT. The CDR3 length is 15 residues. Trimming removed 4 bases at V and 6 bases at J, with 19 bases between. The CDR3, as DNA: TGTGCCAGCAGTGCCATGCGGCAGGGGGGTTGCGAGCAGTACTTC. Residues: CASSAMRQGGCEQYF.

The rearrangement uses TRBV7-2 and TRBJ2-7; TRBD2 matches at 12 bases. Trimming took 1 base from V and 2 from J; bases not matched to a gene: 6. This CDR3 contains 17 residues. From germline, CDR1 is SGHTA and CDR2 FQGNSA. This CDR3 reads CASSLVSASGGAYEQYF. CDR3 coding DNA: TGTGCCAGCAGCTTAGTCTCGGCTAGCGGGGGGGCCTACGAGCAGTACTTC.

This sequence joins TRBV18 and TRBJ2-7, with D hard to call. The germline V gene has CDR1 KGHSH and CDR2 LQKENI. This CDR3 is 13 amino acids long. The V end was cut by 6 bases, the J end by 5 bases, with 14 bases between. In DNA, the CDR3 is TGTGCCAGCTCCAGGAGTAGTCCCAACGAGCAGTACTTC. Translation: CASSRSSPNEQYF. Together with reference TRBV18 and TRBJ2-7, the CDR3 gives the full variable domain: NAGVMQNPRHLVRRRGQEARLRCSPMKGHSHVYWYRQLPEEGLKFMVYLQKENIIDESGMPKERFSAEFPKEGPSILRIQQVVRGDSAAYFCASSRSSPNEQYFGPGTRLTVT.